This is a list of T cell receptor beta chains from one sample in a study of human T cells and chemical hapten exposure. TCRdb passed the RACE reads through MiXCR, listing each CDR3 protein once. The data contain about 400,000 distinct CDR3 sequences, about 6.3% of them singletons. The sequences come from whole blood, collected in connection with sensitization to the hapten diphenylcyclopropenone (DPC). The receptors were gathered from a woman between 18 and 30 years old with alopecia areata. Some clones in this sample may be carry-over from other donors' samples. Each CDR3 is given with its conserved first and last residue. Fields, in order: J gene, V gene, D gene, clone size, CDR3 DNA, CDR3 protein. A D gene is named only where the DNA matches it firmly. The size of a clone is reported for some rows only, either as once, few or many, or as a class for expanded clones.

j_gene: TRBJ2-2; v_gene: TRBV10-3; d_gene: TRBD1; abundance: few; CDR3nt: TGTGCCATCAGTGGACGACAGGGGGCAATCGGGGAGCTGTTTTTT; CDR3aa: CAISGRQGAIGELFF
j_gene: TRBJ1-1; v_gene: TRBV11-2; d_gene: NA; abundance: few; CDR3nt: TGTGCCAGCAGCTCCCCCCCGCAGGGTGGTGAAGCTTTCTTT; CDR3aa: CASSSPPQGGEAFF
j_gene: TRBJ2-3; v_gene: TRBV28; d_gene: NA; abundance: many; CDR3nt: TGTGCCAGCAGTTTAGGGGACCTTAGCACAGATACGCAGTATTTT; CDR3aa: CASSLGDLSTDTQYF
j_gene: TRBJ1-5; v_gene: TRBV27; d_gene: NA; abundance: many; CDR3nt: TGTGCCAGCAGTTTGCAGGGGCTCAATCAGCCCCAGCATTTT; CDR3aa: CASSLQGLNQPQHF
j_gene: TRBJ1-4; v_gene: TRBV7-2; d_gene: NA; abundance: many; CDR3nt: TGTGCCAGCAGATCAGAGGGTAATGAAAAACTGTTTTTT; CDR3aa: CASRSEGNEKLFF
j_gene: TRBJ1-1; v_gene: TRBV20-1; d_gene: NA; abundance: many; CDR3nt: TGCAGCCCCTGGCGGGAAATGAACACTGAAGCTTTCTTT; CDR3aa: CSPWREMNTEAFF
j_gene: TRBJ1-1; v_gene: TRBV20-1; d_gene: NA; abundance: many; CDR3nt: TGCAGTGCTAGACTGGCGGGGGCCGAAGCTTTCTTT; CDR3aa: CSARLAGAEAFF
j_gene: TRBJ1-6; v_gene: TRBV6-6; d_gene: NA; abundance: NA; CDR3nt: TGTGCCAGCAGTAGGATAGGGGGAGGGAATTCACCCCTCCACTTT; CDR3aa: CASSRIGGGNSPLHF
j_gene: TRBJ2-7; v_gene: TRBV6-1; d_gene: NA; abundance: NA; CDR3nt: TGTGCCAGCTCGGTCGTAGGGTACGAGCAGTACTTC; CDR3aa: CASSVVGYEQYF
j_gene: TRBJ2-3; v_gene: TRBV9; d_gene: NA; abundance: NA; CDR3nt: TGTGCCAGCAGCGTCGGGGGTGTCACAGATACGCAGTATTTT; CDR3aa: CASSVGGVTDTQYF
j_gene: TRBJ1-2; v_gene: TRBV7-9; d_gene: NA; abundance: many; CDR3nt: TGTGCCAGCAGCTTAGGGGTCTCCGGGGAGTATGGCTACACCTTC; CDR3aa: CASSLGVSGEYGYTF
j_gene: TRBJ2-3; v_gene: TRBV12-3/TRBV12-4; d_gene: NA; abundance: NA; CDR3nt: TGTGCCAGCAGTTTAGTGCAGGGGCAGGGAGATACGCAGTATTTT; CDR3aa: CASSLVQGQGDTQYF
j_gene: TRBJ1-2; v_gene: TRBV4-3; d_gene: TRBD1; abundance: many; CDR3nt: TGCGCCAGCAGCCAAGAAGCGGGACAGTCCTATGGCTACACCTTC; CDR3aa: CASSQEAGQSYGYTF
j_gene: TRBJ1-1; v_gene: TRBV20-1; d_gene: NA; abundance: few; CDR3nt: TGCAGTGCAGCACGACAGCTACTGAACACTGAAGCTTTCTTT; CDR3aa: CSAARQLLNTEAFF
j_gene: TRBJ1-3; v_gene: TRBV3-1; d_gene: NA; abundance: few; CDR3nt: TGTGCCAGCAGCCATACAGTCGCGAGCTCTGGAAACACCATATATTTT; CDR3aa: CASSHTVASSGNTIYF
j_gene: TRBJ2-3; v_gene: TRBV11-2; d_gene: NA; abundance: few; CDR3nt: TGTGCCAGCAGCTTAGAAGGGGCGACGCAGTATTTT; CDR3aa: CASSLEGATQYF
j_gene: TRBJ1-1; v_gene: TRBV27; d_gene: NA; abundance: NA; CDR3nt: TGTGCCAGCAGTAGGTCGCTTGACCTGTTCGGGTACACTGAAGCTTTCTTT; CDR3aa: CASSRSLDLFGYTEAFF
j_gene: TRBJ2-2; v_gene: TRBV20-1; d_gene: NA; abundance: NA; CDR3nt: TGCAGTGCCACTCCTCAGGCGAACACCGGGGAGCTGTTTTTT; CDR3aa: CSATPQANTGELFF
j_gene: TRBJ1-1; v_gene: TRBV6-6; d_gene: NA; abundance: many; CDR3nt: TGTGCCAGCAGGGCAGCCCTGAACACTGAAGCTTTCTTT; CDR3aa: CASRAALNTEAFF
j_gene: TRBJ1-1; v_gene: TRBV6-5; d_gene: NA; abundance: many; CDR3nt: TGTGCCAGCAGTCCAACCGGGACCCCAGGGACTGAAGCTTTCTTT; CDR3aa: CASSPTGTPGTEAFF
j_gene: TRBJ1-3; v_gene: TRBV6-5; d_gene: NA; abundance: few; CDR3nt: TGTGCCAGCAGTACTGACAGGGGAAACACCATATATTTT; CDR3aa: CASSTDRGNTIYF
j_gene: TRBJ2-7; v_gene: TRBV6-2/TRBV6-3; d_gene: NA; abundance: NA; CDR3nt: TGTGCCAGCAGTTACCCCACTCGGGAGCAGTACTTC; CDR3aa: CASSYPTREQYF
j_gene: TRBJ2-7; v_gene: TRBV9; d_gene: TRBD1; abundance: NA; CDR3nt: TGTGCCAGCAGCCGATTTACCGGGACAGGGGATGAGCAGTACTTC; CDR3aa: CASSRFTGTGDEQYF
j_gene: TRBJ2-3; v_gene: TRBV12-3/TRBV12-4; d_gene: TRBD2; abundance: NA; CDR3nt: TGTGCCAGCAGTTTAGAAGGGCGGGGGGTCCGCTTTACGCAGTATTTT; CDR3aa: CASSLEGRGVRFTQYF
j_gene: TRBJ2-1; v_gene: TRBV20-1; d_gene: TRBD1; abundance: many; CDR3nt: TGCAGTCCAGTTAAACAGGGGAACGTGGGCAATGAGCAGTTCTTC; CDR3aa: CSPVKQGNVGNEQFF
j_gene: TRBJ2-3; v_gene: TRBV7-2; d_gene: TRBD2; abundance: many; CDR3nt: TGTGCCAGCAGCTTAGCACTAGCGGGGGGCCCAGATACGCAGTATTTT; CDR3aa: CASSLALAGGPDTQYF
j_gene: TRBJ1-1; v_gene: TRBV6-2/TRBV6-3; d_gene: NA; abundance: NA; CDR3nt: TGTGCCACCTCAAGAGAATCTGAAGCTTTCTTT; CDR3aa: CATSRESEAFF
j_gene: TRBJ1-2; v_gene: TRBV29-1; d_gene: NA; abundance: NA; CDR3nt: TGCAGCGTCCCAAAAGAGGCAGGGGCTAACTATGGCTACACCTTC; CDR3aa: CSVPKEAGANYGYTF